Presented here are 32 T cell receptor beta chains from one specimen sequenced in a study of T cell responses to AZD1222 COVID-19 vaccine. Here immunoSEQ multiplex PCR was the method, and the copy in TCRdb shows in-frame clones only, minus some. The table shows about 94,000 clones, with 90% occurring only once. The input for sequencing was peripheral blood, taken on day 0 of AZD1222 vaccination. Receptors were obtained from an adult in good health.

This chain connects TRBV19 to TRBJ1-1; TRBD1 matches at 10 bases. J was trimmed by 6 bases and V by 5 bases; bases with no gene match: 9. This CDR3 comprises 15 residues. Per germline, CDR1 LNHDA and CDR2 SQIVND (reference sequence). The CDR3, as DNA: TGTGCCAGTAGTGTCAAAGCCGGGACAGGGGCTGAAGCTTTCTTT. This gives the protein CASSVKAGTGAEAFF.

The V gene is TRBV6-5, the J gene TRBJ2-2, with unresolved D. Trimming cost V 7 bases and J 0 bases, with 12 bases left between them. From germline, CDR1 is MNHEY and CDR2 SVGAGI. The CDR3 covers 15 residues. The CDR3: CASTNVGSNTGELFF. CDR3 nucleotide sequence: TGTGCCAGCACCAACGTGGGATCGAACACCGGGGAGCTGTTTTTT.

The chain carries TRBV11-2 and TRBJ1-2; maybe TRBD1 (5 bases). This CDR3 spans 13 amino acids. V was pared by 1 base and J by 5 bases, with 8 bases between. Germline V gene sequence: CDR1 SGHAT, CDR2 FQNNGV. CDR3 bases: TGTGCCAGCAGCTTAGGGGGGGAATATGGCTACACCTTC. This encodes CASSLGGEYGYTF.

The chain links TRBV18 to TRBJ2-5; D ambiguous. Germline V CDR1 and CDR2: KGHSH, LQKENI. The CDR3 runs 14 residues. Trimming pared 3 bases from V and 3 bases from J, leaving 11 bases between. As DNA, the CDR3 is TGTGCCAGCTCACCCCTGGGCTTGGAAGAGACCCAGTACTTC. Translated: CASSPLGLEETQYF. The variable domain in full, completed from reference TRBV18 and TRBJ2-5, reads NAGVMQNPRHLVRRRGQEARLRCSPMKGHSHVYWYRQLPEEGLKFMVYLQKENIIDESGMPKERFSAEFPKEGPSILRIQQVVRGDSAAYFCASSPLGLEETQYFGPGTRLLVL.

The gene calls are TRBV13 and TRBJ2-3; 12 bases agree with TRBD2. This CDR3 region has 18 residues. V was clipped by 5 bases and J by 0 bases; unmatched bases: 9. The germline CDR1 and CDR2 sequences are PRHDT and FYEKMQ (reference sequence). CDR3 in amino acids: CASSLTSGGPASTDTQYF. The CDR3 bases are TGTGCCAGCAGCCTGACTAGCGGGGGCCCCGCCAGCACAGATACGCAGTATTTT.

Concerning this clone itself: Mismatch with germline at one junction end may stem from a read error. The chain joins TRBV7-7 to TRBJ2-3, with 14 bases fitting TRBD2. Germline lookup yields CDR1 SSHAT and CDR2 FNYEAQ (reference sequence). This CDR3 comprises 16 residues. The CDR3 DNA sequence: TGTGCTAGCAGCCCGGGACTAGCGGGGGTCACAGATACGCAGTATTTT. Its protein product is CASSPGLAGVTDTQYF.

This chain links TRBV2 with TRBJ1-2; D unclear. The CDR3 runs 14 residues. Germline CDR1 reads SNHLY; CDR2 reads FYNNEI. Trimming removed 7 bases at V and 0 bases at J, with 12 bases between. CDR3: CASILRNSNYGYTF. The DNA of the CDR3 is TGTGCCAGCATTTTACGGAATTCTAACTATGGCTACACCTTC.

The chain links TRBV5-1 to TRBJ1-5; 10 bases line up with TRBD1. The CDR3 spans 15 residues. Germline loops: CDR1 SGHRS, CDR2 YFSETQ. The V segment lost 4 bases and the J segment 7 bases; nucleotides outside the gene matches: 8. CDR3 in amino acids: CASSDGTGVGQPQHF. The CDR3 region has the DNA TGCGCCAGCAGCGATGGGACAGGGGTTGGCCAGCCCCAGCATTTT.

The chain is built from TRBV27 and TRBJ2-7, with a possible D match to TRBD2 (5 bases). The CDR3 totals 17 residues. V was shortened by 2 bases and J by 2 bases, with 19 bases between the two germline ends. CDR1 is MNHEY and CDR2 is SMNVEV in the germline V gene (reference sequence). In nucleotides, the CDR3 is TGTGCCAGCAGTTTAGATCCTAGGCGGGTCGAACCCTACGAGCAGTACTTC. It encodes CASSLDPRRVEPYEQYF.

This chain uses TRBV11-2 with TRBJ2-2; D is unresolved. The CDR3 covers 12 residues. Trimming took off 5 bases at V and 4 bases at J, with 5 bases between the two ends. Germline loops: CDR1 SGHAT, CDR2 FQNNGV. CDR3 nucleotides: TGTGCCAGCAGCCTAATCACCGGGGAGCTGTTTTTT. Translation: CASSLITGELFF.

This clone came up once. The chain is built from TRBV15 and TRBJ1-3; TRBD1 aligns across 8 bases. Germline CDR1 reads LNHNV; CDR2 reads YYDKDF (reference sequence). The V and J ends lost 2 bases and 7 bases, in that order; junction bases with no gene match: 10. The CDR3 consists of 16 residues. The DNA of the CDR3 is TGTGCCACCAGCAGAAAACCGGACAGGGTAGGGAACACCATATATTTT. Translating it yields CATSRKPDRVGNTIYF. Variable domain in full (rest from reference TRBV15 and TRBJ1-3): DAMVIQNPRYQVTQFGKPVTLSCSQTLNHNVMYWYQQKSSQAPKLLFHYYDKDFNNEADTPDNFQSRRPNTSFCFLDIRSPGLGDTAMYLCATSRKPDRVGNTIYFGEGSWLTVV.

This rearrangement joins TRBV7-9 to TRBJ2-7, with D possibly TRBD1 on 6 matching bases. The length of the CDR3 is 15 residues. Trimming shortened V by 6 bases and J by 3 bases, and 18 bases separated the two germline ends. CDR1 and CDR2 from the germline V gene are SEHNR and FQNEAQ (reference sequence). The CDR3 DNA is TGTGCCAGCAGTCCGGACAGCCCATGGGTCTACGAGCAGTACTTC. Protein product: CASSPDSPWVYEQYF.

This sequence joins TRBV5-1 and TRBJ2-3, with TRBD1 matching 7 bases. The CDR3 loop spans 14 amino acids. CDR1 SGHRS and CDR2 YFSETQ come from the germline V gene. The V segment lost 5 bases and the J segment 6 bases; nucleotides outside the gene matches: 9. This CDR3 is CASSPGQVFDTQYF. The CDR3 nucleotides read TGCGCCAGCAGTCCAGGACAGGTATTTGATACGCAGTATTTT.

The CDR3 loop is CASSPRTGNTGELFF. The CDR3 DNA reads TGTGCCAGCAGCCCACGGACAGGAAACACCGGGGAGCTGTTTTTT. This chain uses TRBV7-9 with TRBJ2-2; 7 bases line up with TRBD1. The CDR3 consists of 15 residues. Germline V CDR1 and CDR2: SEHNR, FQNEAQ (reference sequence). The trim removed 5 bases at V and 2 bases at J, leaving 5 bases unmatched.

The chain couples TRBV27 to TRBJ2-1, with 11 bases matching TRBD2. This CDR3 contains 15 residues. Trimming cost V 5 bases and J 8 bases; bases outside gene matches: 8. CDR1 MNHEY and CDR2 SMNVEV come from the germline V gene (reference sequence). The CDR3 DNA follows: TGTGCCAGCAGTCTCGGACTAGCGGGTGAGGATGAGCAGTTCTTC. Translation gives CASSLGLAGEDEQFF.

This clone has just one count. V gene TRBV12-3 or TRBV12-4 combines with J gene TRBJ2-4, with D hard to call. The CDR3 is made up of 12 amino acids. Trimming took 3 bases from V and 4 from J, leaving 4 bases between them. The CDR3 sequence is CASSFGKNIQYF. CDR3 in DNA: TGTGCCAGCAGTTTCGGGAAAAACATTCAGTACTTC.

This chain connects TRBV7-9 to TRBJ2-6, with TRBD1 matching 9 bases. This CDR3 has 18 residues. CDR1 SEHNR and CDR2 FQNEAQ come from the germline V gene (reference sequence). V lost 5 bases to trimming and J lost 0 bases; unmatched junction nucleotides: 8. Here the CDR3 DNA reads TGTGCCAGCAGCCCGGCGGGACAGGGAAGCTCTGGGGCCAACGTCCTGACTTTC. The encoded protein is CASSPAGQGSSGANVLTF.

The V call is TRBV6-5, the J call TRBJ1-2; possibly TRBD1 for D (5 bases). Germline V lookup: CDR1 MNHEY, CDR2 SVGAGI. The CDR3 runs to 15 residues. V lost 8 bases and J 4 bases, leaving 20 bases between the germline ends. CDR3 amino acids: CASATRSTVTYGYTF. CDR3 nucleotide sequence: TGTGCCAGCGCTACCCGCTCGACAGTGACCTATGGCTACACCTTC.

The V call is TRBV6-4, the J call TRBJ1-1, with D unclear. Germline-derived CDR1 and CDR2 are MRHNA and SNTAGT. The CDR3 contains 10 residues. V was shortened by 10 bases and J by 6 bases, with 9 bases between the two germline ends. The CDR3 loop reads CATEHPEAFF. CDR3 sequence (DNA): TGTGCCACCGAGCACCCTGAAGCTTTCTTT.

The CDR3 region is CASSESRTQGQPQHF. DNA for the CDR3: TGTGCCAGCAGTGAATCCAGGACCCAGGGTCAGCCCCAGCATTTT. The chain couples TRBV25-1 to TRBJ1-5; D is perhaps TRBD1 (5 bases). V lost 1 base, J lost 6 bases, and 13 bases lay in between. Germline CDR1 reads MGHDK; CDR2 reads SYGVNS. CDR3 size: 15 residues.

The chain recombines TRBV19 with TRBJ1-5, with 8 positions matching TRBD1. This CDR3 is 15 amino acids long. Germline-derived CDR1 and CDR2 are LNHDA and SQIVND (reference sequence). V was pared by 5 bases and J by 5 bases, with 8 bases of the junction left unmatched. The CDR3 DNA follows: TGTGCCAGTAGTGTTTTTATACAGGGGGATCAGCCCCAGCATTTT. This gives the protein CASSVFIQGDQPQHF.

This clone was counted once. The chain uses TRBV3-1 (or the pseudogene TRBV3-2) and TRBJ1-5; D gene uncertain. This CDR3 is built from 13 residues. Germline loops: CDR1 LGHDT, CDR2 YNNKEL (reference sequence). The V end lost 1 base, the J end lost 3 bases, and 4 bases lay between the germline ends. The CDR3 reads CASSQAFNQPQHF. The CDR3 bases are TGTGCCAGCAGCCAAGCCTTCAATCAGCCCCAGCATTTT.

The chain is built from TRBV18 and TRBJ2-1; a possible D gene is TRBD2 (5 bases). V was shortened by 0 bases and J by 10 bases, with 16 bases between the two germline ends. The CDR3 is made up of 15 amino acids. Germline V gene lookup returns CDR1 KGHSH and CDR2 LQKENI. The CDR3 loop reads CASSPPSTLTGEQFF. In nucleotides, the CDR3 is TGTGCCAGCTCACCACCAAGTACTCTTACGGGGGAGCAGTTCTTC.

The chain recombines TRBV7-8 with TRBJ2-7; D may correspond to TRBD1 or TRBD2 (6 bases each). CDR3 size: 16 residues. V lost 4 bases to trimming and J lost 0 bases, with 16 bases between them. The V gene's germline CDR1 is SGHVS and CDR2 FQNEAQ. The CDR3 sequence: CASSWGLARYSYEQYF. The CDR3 coding sequence is TGTGCCAGCAGCTGGGGGCTAGCGCGGTACTCCTACGAGCAGTACTTC.

The chain links TRBV6-2 or TRBV6-3 to TRBJ2-2; D is uncertain. The CDR3 runs to 14 residues. The V gene's germline CDR1 is MNHEY and CDR2 SVGEGT. The germline V and J ends were trimmed by 6 bases and 0 bases, with 8 bases remaining between them. The CDR3 sequence: CASSHDTNTGELFF. The CDR3 DNA sequence: TGTGCCAGCAGCCACGACACGAACACCGGGGAGCTGTTTTTT.

V is TRBV9 and J is TRBJ2-5, with D unclear. Germline CDR1 is SGDLS and CDR2 is YYNGEE. The CDR3 loop spans 15 amino acids. The V gene lost 0 bases and the J gene lost 5 bases, with 14 bases spanning the gap. The CDR3 is CASSVGIYNAETQYF. The CDR3 DNA is TGTGCCAGCAGCGTAGGTATTTACAACGCGGAGACCCAGTACTTC.

This chain uses TRBV9 with TRBJ1-2; TRBD1 aligns across 9 bases. J lost 4 bases, V lost 0 bases, and 7 bases had no gene match. Germline CDR1 reads SGDLS; CDR2 reads YYNGEE. CDR3 size: 16 residues. The CDR3 region has the DNA TGTGCCAGCAGCGTAGCTTCGGGACAGGGTGGCTATGGCTACACCTTC. Amino acid sequence: CASSVASGQGGYGYTF.

This sequence joins TRBV5-1 and TRBJ1-1; no clear D. The germline CDR1 and CDR2 sequences are SGHRS and YFSETQ. Trimming took 2 bases from V and 0 from J, leaving 23 bases between them. The length of the CDR3 is 19 residues. The CDR3 spells CASSFARGGPTSVNTEAFF. The CDR3 DNA is TGCGCCAGCAGCTTTGCCCGGGGAGGCCCTACGTCGGTGAACACTGAAGCTTTCTTT. Filled out from reference TRBV5-1 and TRBJ1-1, the complete variable domain reads KAGVTQTPRYLIKTRGQQVTLSCSPISGHRSVSWYQQTPGQGLQFLFEYFSETQRNKGNFPGRFSGRQFSNSRSEMNVSTLELGDSALYLCASSFARGGPTSVNTEAFFGQGTRLTVV.

V and J are TRBV5-4 and TRBJ1-2, with no clear D. Between the trimmed V and J ends, which lost 4 bases and 0 bases, there was a span of 13 bases. There are 15 residues in the CDR3. The V gene's germline CDR1 is SGHNT and CDR2 YYREEE (reference sequence). The CDR3 DNA is TGTGCCAGCAGCCGGACGCCGAGATCTAACTATGGCTACACCTTC. It yields the protein CASSRTPRSNYGYTF.

The J gene is TRBJ2-1, the V gene TRBV29-1, with a possible D match to TRBD1 (6 bases). The germline gives CDR1 SQVTM, CDR2 ANQGSEA. Trimming took 1 base from V and 0 from J, leaving 10 bases between them. This CDR3 comprises 15 residues. CDR3 in DNA: TGCAGCGTTGAAGGTACGACAGGCTCCTACAATGAGCAGTTCTTC. This sequence encodes CSVEGTTGSYNEQFF.

The chain joins TRBV2 to TRBJ2-6; tentatively, D is TRBD1 (5 bases). CDR1 is SNHLY, CDR2 FYNNEI, per germline. The CDR3 sequence is 14 residues long. The V and J ends lost 9 bases and 0 bases respectively, with 9 bases between them. Here the CDR3 reads CARGPSSGANVLTF. CDR3 bases: TGTGCCAGGGGGCCGAGCTCTGGGGCCAACGTCCTGACTTTC.

The V call is TRBV7-2, the J call TRBJ1-6; no reliable D call. Between the trimmed V and J ends, which lost 3 bases and 7 bases, there was a span of 16 bases. This CDR3 has 16 amino acids. Germline V lookup: CDR1 SGHTA, CDR2 FQGNSA. CDR3 DNA sequence: TGTGCCAGCAGCTTCAGGAGGGTCGGGTCAAATTCACCCCTCCACTTT. It codes for CASSFRRVGSNSPLHF.